The source of this T cell receptor (beta chain) is a study of T cell responses to AZD1222 COVID-19 vaccine. The assay was immunoSEQ multiplex PCR, and TCRdb's table has in-frame clones only and misses some. This sample has around 120,000 clones, with around nine tenths found just once. Second-dose groups at about 4 or about 12 weeks were pooled. Findings of the study overall: Without day 14 samples, only post-peak T cell repertoires were studied. The donor cohort was predominantly white British with a female majority, and clonal diversity may have been underestimated. Close to half of spike-specific TCRs reportedly recognize unmutated variant regions.

This CDR3 spans 16 amino acids. Germline values: CDR1 MDHEN, CDR2 SYDVKM. J lost 1 base, V lost 10 bases, and 4 bases had no gene match. Of note for this clone: Antigen: not known.

This sequence joins TRBV28 and TRBJ2-6; 13 bases align to TRBD2. Sequenced material: peripheral blood, taken 28 days after the second AZD1222 dose. This clonotype originated in an adult who received the AZD1222 COVID-19 vaccine. The CDR3 coding sequence is TGTGCCATCAAGGGACTAGCGGGATCTGGGGCCAACGTCCTGACTTTC. Protein sequence: CAIKGLAGSGANVLTF.